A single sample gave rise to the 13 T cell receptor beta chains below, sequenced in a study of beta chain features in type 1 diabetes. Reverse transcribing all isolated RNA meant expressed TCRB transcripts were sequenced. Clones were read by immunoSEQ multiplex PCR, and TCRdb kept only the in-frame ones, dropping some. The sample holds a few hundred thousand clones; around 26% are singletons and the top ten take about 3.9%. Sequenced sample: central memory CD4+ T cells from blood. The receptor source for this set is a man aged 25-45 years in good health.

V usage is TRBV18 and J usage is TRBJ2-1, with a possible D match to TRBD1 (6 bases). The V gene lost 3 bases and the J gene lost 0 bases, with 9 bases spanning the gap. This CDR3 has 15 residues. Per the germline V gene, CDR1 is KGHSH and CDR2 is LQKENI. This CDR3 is CASSPQGSSYNEQFF. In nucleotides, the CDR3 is TGTGCCAGCTCACCGCAGGGGTCCTCCTACAATGAGCAGTTCTTC.

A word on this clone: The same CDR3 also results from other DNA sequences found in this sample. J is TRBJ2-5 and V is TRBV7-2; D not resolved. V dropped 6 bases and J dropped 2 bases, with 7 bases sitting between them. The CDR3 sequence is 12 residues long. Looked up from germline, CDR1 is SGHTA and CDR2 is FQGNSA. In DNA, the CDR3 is TGTGCCAGCAGTCTTACTCAAGAGACCCAGTACTTC. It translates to CASSLTQETQYF.

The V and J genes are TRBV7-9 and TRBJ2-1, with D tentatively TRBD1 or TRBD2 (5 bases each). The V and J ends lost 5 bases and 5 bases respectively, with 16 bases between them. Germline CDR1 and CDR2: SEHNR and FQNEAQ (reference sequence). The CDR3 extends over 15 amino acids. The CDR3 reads CASSPRGRGDNEQFF. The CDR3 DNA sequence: TGTGCCAGCAGCCCGAGGGGCCGTGGGGACAATGAGCAGTTCTTC.

The CDR3 sequence: CASVLLAGAHEQFF. CDR3 bases: TGTGCCAGCGTGTTACTAGCGGGAGCCCATGAGCAGTTCTTC. The V call is TRBV2, the J call TRBJ2-1, with TRBD2 identical over 11 bases. The CDR3 length is 14 residues. V lost 8 bases to trimming and J lost 8 bases; unmatched junction nucleotides: 8. Germline-derived CDR1 and CDR2 are SNHLY and FYNNEI.

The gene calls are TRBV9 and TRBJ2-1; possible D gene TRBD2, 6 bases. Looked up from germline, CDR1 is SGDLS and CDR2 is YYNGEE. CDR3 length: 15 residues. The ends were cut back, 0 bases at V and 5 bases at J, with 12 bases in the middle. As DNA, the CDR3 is TGTGCCAGCAGCGTAGTCCCGACGGGGGACAATGAGCAGTTCTTC. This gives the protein CASSVVPTGDNEQFF. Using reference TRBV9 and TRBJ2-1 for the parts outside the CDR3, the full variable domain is DSGVTQTPKHLITATGQRVTLRCSPRSGDLSVYWYQQSLDQGLQFLIQYYNGEERAKGNILERFSAQQFPDLHSELNLSSLELGDSALYFCASSVVPTGDNEQFFGPGTRLTVL.

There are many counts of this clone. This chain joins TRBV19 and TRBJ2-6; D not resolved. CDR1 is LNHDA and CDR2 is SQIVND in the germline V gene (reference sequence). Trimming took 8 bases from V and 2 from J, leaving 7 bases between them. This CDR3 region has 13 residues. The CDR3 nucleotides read TGTGCCAGTCAGCTGACTGGGGCCAACGTCCTGACTTTC. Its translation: CASQLTGANVLTF.

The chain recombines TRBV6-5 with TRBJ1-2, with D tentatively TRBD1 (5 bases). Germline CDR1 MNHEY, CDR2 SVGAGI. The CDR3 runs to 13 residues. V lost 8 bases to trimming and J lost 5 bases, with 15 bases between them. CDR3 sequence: CASSRAGEYGYTF. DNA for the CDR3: TGTGCCAGCTCCAGGGCAGGAGAGTATGGCTACACCTTC.

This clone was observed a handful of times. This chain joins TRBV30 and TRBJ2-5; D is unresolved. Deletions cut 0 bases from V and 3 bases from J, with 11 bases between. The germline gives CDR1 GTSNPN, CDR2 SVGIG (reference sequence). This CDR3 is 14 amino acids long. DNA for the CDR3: TGTGCCTGGAGTGTTTGGGGAAGGGAAGAGACCCAGTACTTC. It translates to CAWSVWGREETQYF.

DNA of the CDR3: TGTGCCAGCAGCTTAAAAGAGGGTCTCTCCACAGATACGCAGTATTTT. Its translation is CASSLKEGLSTDTQYF. V gene TRBV7-2 combines with J gene TRBJ2-3; weak D call: TRBD2 (5 bases). The V end was cut by 2 bases, the J end by 2 bases, with 14 bases between. Germline CDR1 reads SGHTA; CDR2 reads FQGNSA. This CDR3 contains 16 residues.

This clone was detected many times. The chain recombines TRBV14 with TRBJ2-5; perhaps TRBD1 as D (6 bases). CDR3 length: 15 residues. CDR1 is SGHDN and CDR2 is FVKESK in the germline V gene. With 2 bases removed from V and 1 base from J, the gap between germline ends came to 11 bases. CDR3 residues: CASSQPGQPQETQYF. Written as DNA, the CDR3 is TGTGCCAGCAGCCAACCTGGACAGCCCCAAGAGACCCAGTACTTC. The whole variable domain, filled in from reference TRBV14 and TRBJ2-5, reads EAGVTQFPSHSVIEKGQTVTLRCDPISGHDNLYWYRRVMGKEIKFLLHFVKESKQDESGMPNNRFLAERTGGTYSTLKVQPAELEDSGVYFCASSQPGQPQETQYFGPGTRLLVL.

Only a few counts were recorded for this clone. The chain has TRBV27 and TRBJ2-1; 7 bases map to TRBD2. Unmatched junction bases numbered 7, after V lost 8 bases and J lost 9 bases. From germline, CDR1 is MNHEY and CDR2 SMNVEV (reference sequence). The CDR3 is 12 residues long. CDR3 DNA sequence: TGTGCCAGCTCACCATGGGAGGGTGAGCAGTTCTTC. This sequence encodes CASSPWEGEQFF.

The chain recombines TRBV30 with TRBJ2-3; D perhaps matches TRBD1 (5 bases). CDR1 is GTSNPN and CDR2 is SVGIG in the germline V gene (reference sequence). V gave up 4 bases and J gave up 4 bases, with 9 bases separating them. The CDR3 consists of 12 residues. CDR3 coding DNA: TGTGCCTGGAACTGGGGCGCAGATACGCAGTATTTT. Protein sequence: CAWNWGADTQYF.

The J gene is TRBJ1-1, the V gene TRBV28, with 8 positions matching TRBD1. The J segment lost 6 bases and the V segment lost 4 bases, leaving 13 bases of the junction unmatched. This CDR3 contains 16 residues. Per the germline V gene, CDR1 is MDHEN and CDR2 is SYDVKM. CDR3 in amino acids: CASSSPPGQVIAEAFF. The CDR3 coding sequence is TGTGCCAGCAGTTCGCCACCGGGACAGGTTATCGCTGAAGCTTTCTTT.